This T cell receptor (beta chain) was identified in a study of T cell responses to AZD1222 COVID-19 vaccine. Study results and limitations: Baseline seropositivity occurred in only 5 to 7 AZD1222 recipients. Repertoires were obtained solely post-peak T cell response. Unmutated variant regions reportedly attract nearly half of all spike-specific TCRs.

The CDR3 has 17 amino acids. Germline values: CDR1 SNHLY, CDR2 FYNNEI. V shed 1 base, J shed 6 bases, and the junction held 10 bases outside the gene matches. Second doses that came at about 4 or about 12 weeks were put together. Clones were sequenced by immunoSEQ multiplex PCR, and TCRdb holds only the in-frame ones, with some missing. The sample has 60,000 to 75,000 clones, about 88% seen once; the top ten hold about 28%. This clone appeared a single time. Its antigen is undetermined. This chain links TRBV2 with TRBJ1-3; TRBD1 matches 9 bases. Sample: peripheral blood, taken 28 days after the second AZD1222 dose. The receptor comes from an adult who received the AZD1222 COVID-19 vaccine. CDR3 bases: TGTGCCAGCAGTGAAGTGTTACCGGGACAGGGAGAAAACACCATATATTTT. Its translation: CASSEVLPGQGENTIYF.